A single sample gave rise to the 30 T cell receptor beta chains below, sequenced in a study of blood T cell repertoires in COVID-19. Data came from immunoSEQ multiplex PCR; TCRdb stores just in-frame clones and leaves some out. The sample consists of 310,000 or so clones, 90% of them appearing once. The sample was PBMCs or T cells enriched from blood (not recorded which). Every receptor here comes from a woman in her twenties or thirties who had recovered from COVID-19.

V and J are TRBV27 and TRBJ2-7; weak D call: TRBD1 (6 bases). Trimming removed 7 bases from V and 2 bases from J, with 12 bases in between. The CDR3 totals 13 residues. The germline V gene has CDR1 MNHEY and CDR2 SMNVEV (reference sequence). CDR3 residues: CASKGDGTYEQYF. CDR3 in DNA: TGTGCCAGCAAGGGGGACGGGACCTACGAGCAGTACTTC.

V gene TRBV5-6 combines with J gene TRBJ1-1, with a weak D call TRBD1 (5 bases). The CDR3 covers 13 residues. V lost 0 bases and J lost 10, with 13 bases in between. CDR1 is SGHDT, CDR2 YYEEEE, per germline. The CDR3 reads CASSLGQGSLAFF. The CDR3 DNA sequence: TGTGCCAGCAGCTTGGGGCAGGGATCATTAGCTTTCTTT. Looking up the rest from reference TRBV5-6 and TRBJ1-1 gives the full variable domain: DAGVTQSPTHLIKTRGQQVTLRCSPKSGHDTVSWYQQALGQGPQFIFQYYEEEERQRGNFPDRFSGHQFPNYSSELNVNALLLGDSALYLCASSLGQGSLAFFGQGTRLTVV.

The chain recombines TRBV19 with TRBJ1-4, with D possibly TRBD1 on 5 matching bases. The CDR3 is 15 residues long. Germline CDR1 and CDR2: LNHDA and SQIVND (reference sequence). V dropped 6 bases and J dropped 5 bases, with 16 bases sitting between them. The CDR3 bases are TGTGCCAGTAGCTCCGGCGACAGATTAAATGAAAAACTGTTTTTT. This translates into CASSSGDRLNEKLFF.

J is TRBJ2-1 and V is TRBV19; 7 nucleotides agree with TRBD1. The CDR3 sequence is 16 residues long. Germline assignment: CDR1 LNHDA and CDR2 SQIVND (reference sequence). J was trimmed by 0 bases and V by 3 bases; bases with no gene match: 5. CDR3 region: CASSIPRQGSYNEQFF. The CDR3 DNA reads as TGTGCCAGTAGTATCCCCAGACAGGGCTCCTACAATGAGCAGTTCTTC.

The genes are TRBV2 and TRBJ2-6, with a weak D call TRBD1 (5 bases). Germline assignment: CDR1 SNHLY and CDR2 FYNNEI. V lost 7 bases, J lost 0 bases, and 13 bases lay in between. CDR3 length equals 16 residues. CDR3 sequence: CASMPLGASGANVLTF. In DNA form, the CDR3 reads TGTGCCAGCATGCCCCTAGGGGCCTCTGGGGCCAACGTCCTGACTTTC.

The chain joins TRBV15 to TRBJ1-5, with D possibly matching TRBD1 (5 bases). Germline CDR1 LNHNV, CDR2 YYDKDF (reference sequence). The CDR3 spans 13 residues. V gave up 1 base and J gave up 5 bases, with 6 bases separating them. The CDR3 spells CATSRGGDQPQHF. The CDR3 bases are TGTGCCACCAGCAGAGGGGGGGATCAGCCCCAGCATTTT.

This sequence joins TRBV28 and TRBJ1-3, with D possibly TRBD1 on 6 matching bases. The CDR3 has 13 residues. From germline, CDR1 is MDHEN and CDR2 SYDVKM. V was clipped by 3 bases and J by 8 bases, with 11 bases between them. CDR3 coding DNA: TGTGCCAGCAGTTTTACAGGGCGGTACACCATATATTTT. The encoded protein is CASSFTGRYTIYF.

V is TRBV6-5 and J is TRBJ2-2; TRBD2 agrees at 12 bases. In germline, CDR1 is MNHEY, CDR2 SVGAGI. Trimming cost V 4 bases and J 6 bases; bases outside gene matches: 3. This CDR3 is built from 15 residues. Here the CDR3 reads CASSWTSGIPGELFF. The DNA for the CDR3 is TGTGCCAGCAGTTGGACTAGCGGGATTCCCGGGGAGCTGTTTTTT.

This chain connects TRBV30 to TRBJ1-5, with D perhaps matching TRBD1 (5 bases). Per the germline V gene, CDR1 is GTSNPN and CDR2 is SVGIG (reference sequence). The V gene lost 3 bases and the J gene lost 7 bases, with 13 bases spanning the gap. The CDR3 consists of 13 residues. CDR3 bases: TGTGCCTGGAGCGGGCGCAGGGAACAGCCCCAGCATTTT. This translates into CAWSGRREQPQHF.

This rearrangement joins TRBV27 to TRBJ1-5, with 9 bases aligning to TRBD1. V was clipped by 8 bases and J by 5 bases; unmatched bases: 7. In germline, CDR1 is MNHEY, CDR2 SMNVEV (reference sequence). The CDR3 has 14 amino acids. The CDR3 DNA follows: TGTGCCAGCGGACCACAGGGGGCCGATCAGCCCCAGCATTTT. Translating it yields CASGPQGADQPQHF.

The chain joins TRBV14 to TRBJ1-4; TRBD1 matches 8 bases. Germline CDR1 and CDR2: SGHDN and FVKESK. Trimming took 0 bases from V and 5 from J; bases not matched to a gene: 2. There are 15 residues in the CDR3. The CDR3, as DNA: TGTGCCAGCAGCCAAGATAGGGACAGGAATGAAAAACTGTTTTTT. The encoded protein is CASSQDRDRNEKLFF.

The chain recombines TRBV7-2 with TRBJ2-2; possibly TRBD2 for D (5 bases). This CDR3 has 13 residues. V was cut by 3 bases and J by 9 bases, with 11 bases left in between. Germline assignment: CDR1 SGHTA and CDR2 FQGNSA. CDR3 protein: CASSFLASRELFF. The CDR3, as DNA: TGTGCCAGCAGCTTCTTGGCTAGCCGGGAGCTGTTTTTT.

V gene TRBV9 combines with J gene TRBJ1-5; possible D gene TRBD1, 6 bases. This CDR3 region has 15 residues. Germline V gene lookup returns CDR1 SGDLS and CDR2 YYNGEE. V gave up 6 bases and J gave up 0 bases, with 13 bases separating them. DNA of the CDR3: TGTGCCAGCAACCTGAGGGGGTATAGCAATCAGCCCCAGCATTTT. It specifies CASNLRGYSNQPQHF. The complete variable domain, with remaining parts taken from reference TRBV9 and TRBJ1-5, reads DSGVTQTPKHLITATGQRVTLRCSPRSGDLSVYWYQQSLDQGLQFLIQYYNGEERAKGNILERFSAQQFPDLHSELNLSSLELGDSALYFCASNLRGYSNQPQHFGDGTRLSIL.

J is TRBJ1-3 and V is TRBV28; TRBD1 might be the D (5 bases). V was shortened by 7 bases and J by 0 bases, with 16 bases between the two germline ends. The CDR3 contains 16 residues. CDR1 is MDHEN, CDR2 SYDVKM, per germline. CDR3 DNA sequence: TGTGCCAGCACCCCCCCCGCAGGGCGCTCTGGAAACACCATATATTTT. It yields the protein CASTPPAGRSGNTIYF.

The genes are TRBV4-3 and TRBJ2-1; D unresolved. V was clipped by 1 base and J by 7 bases, with 14 bases between them. Germline V gene lookup returns CDR1 LGHNA and CDR2 YSLEER. This CDR3 contains 15 residues. CDR3 region: CASSQVLGQRNEQFF. CDR3 in DNA: TGCGCCAGCAGCCAAGTGCTTGGGCAACGGAATGAGCAGTTCTTC.

About this clone itself: Distinct nucleotide sequences in the sample also encode this CDR3. The gene calls are TRBV11-2 and TRBJ2-1, with 10 bases matching TRBD2. Germline CDR1 and CDR2: SGHAT and FQNNGV. Trimming took 5 bases from V and 1 from J; bases not matched to a gene: 2. The CDR3 is 15 residues long. The CDR3 sequence is CASSPTSGSYNEQFF. As DNA, the CDR3 is TGTGCCAGCAGCCCGACTAGCGGGTCCTACAATGAGCAGTTCTTC.

This chain uses TRBV3-1 (or the pseudogene TRBV3-2) with TRBJ1-1, with TRBD1 as a possible D gene (5 bases). The CDR3 runs 14 residues. CDR1 and CDR2 (germline): LGHDT, YNNKEL (reference sequence). V gave up 1 base and J gave up 1 base, with 7 bases separating them. The CDR3 bases are TGTGCCAGCAGCCAAGGAACAGGGAACACTGAAGCTTTCTTT. Amino acids: CASSQGTGNTEAFF.

CDR3 protein: CASSMSRDRRNTEAFF. For the CDR3, the DNA is TGTGCCAGTAGTATGAGTCGGGACAGGAGAAACACTGAAGCTTTCTTT. The chain carries TRBV19 and TRBJ1-1, with 8 bases fitting TRBD1. V shed 3 bases and J 2 bases; nucleotides not matched to a gene: 8. CDR1 and CDR2 (germline): LNHDA, SQIVND (reference sequence). The CDR3 is made up of 16 amino acids. Complete variable domain (other parts from reference TRBV19 and TRBJ1-1): DGGITQSPKYLFRKEGQNVTLSCEQNLNHDAMYWYRQDPGQGLRLIYYSQIVNDFQKGDIAEGYSVSREKKESFPLTVTSAQKNPTAFYLCASSMSRDRRNTEAFFGQGTRLTVV.

V usage is TRBV30 and J usage is TRBJ2-4; D unresolved. Per germline, CDR1 GTSNPN and CDR2 SVGIG (reference sequence). V lost 0 bases and J lost 12, with 15 bases in between. The CDR3 has 13 residues. DNA for the CDR3: TGTGCCTGGAGTGTGACGCAGAGTGGAGATCAGTACTTC. Protein sequence: CAWSVTQSGDQYF.

The chain links TRBV4-1 to TRBJ2-1; TRBD2 matches 8 bases. The CDR3 has 14 residues. V was pared by 0 bases and J by 15 bases, with 10 bases of the junction left unmatched. Germline assignment: CDR1 MGHRA and CDR2 YSYEKL. The CDR3 coding sequence is TGCGCCAGCAGCCAAGAGCCGCTAGCGGGTGGTCCGTTCTTC. Translating it yields CASSQEPLAGGPFF.

The chain recombines TRBV5-6 with TRBJ2-7, with 11 bases fitting TRBD2. Trimming cost V 0 bases and J 0 bases; bases outside gene matches: 8. CDR1 is SGHDT and CDR2 is YYEEEE in the germline V gene. The CDR3 runs to 18 residues. CDR3 amino acids: CASSLALVAGGPSYEQYF. CDR3 sequence (DNA): TGTGCCAGCAGCTTGGCCTTGGTAGCGGGAGGGCCCTCCTACGAGCAGTACTTC.

The genes are TRBV7-9 and TRBJ2-1; 7 positions match TRBD2. Germline values: CDR1 SEHNR, CDR2 FQNEAQ (reference sequence). The length of the CDR3 is 15 residues. The CDR3 bases are TGTGCAACATACCGTGGCGGGGGCTCCTACAATGAGCAGTTCTTC. As protein: CATYRGGGSYNEQFF.

V is TRBV18 and J is TRBJ2-5; TRBD1 matches at 8 bases. This CDR3 region has 13 residues. The germline V gene encodes CDR1 KGHSH and CDR2 LQKENI. Trimming took 3 bases from V and 5 from J; bases not matched to a gene: 2. The CDR3 DNA follows: TGTGCCAGCTCACCCAGGGGGCAGGAGACCCAGTACTTC. Protein: CASSPRGQETQYF.

The CDR3 region is CASSSGQTTEAFF. DNA for the CDR3: TGTGCCAGCAGCTCGGGACAGACCACTGAAGCTTTCTTT. The genes are TRBV5-4 and TRBJ1-1; 7 nucleotides line up with TRBD1. V lost 3 bases, J lost 4 bases, and 3 bases stayed unmatched. The CDR3 runs to 13 residues. CDR1 SGHNT and CDR2 YYREEE come from the germline V gene (reference sequence).

This chain joins TRBV5-4 and TRBJ2-5; tentative D call: TRBD2 (6 bases). Germline loops: CDR1 SGHNT, CDR2 YYREEE (reference sequence). Trimming took 5 bases from V and 13 from J, leaving 18 bases between them. The CDR3 is 12 amino acids. CDR3: CASSSVLGTPYF. CDR3 coding DNA: TGTGCCAGCAGTTCCGTGTTGGGGACTCCGTACTTC.

With respect to this clone: Additional DNA sequences in this sample encode the identical CDR3. The V call is TRBV30, the J call TRBJ1-3, with D hard to call. The CDR3 loop spans 13 amino acids. With 5 bases removed from V and 0 bases from J, the gap between germline ends came to 8 bases. The germline V gene has CDR1 GTSNPN and CDR2 SVGIG (reference sequence). CDR3 sequence reads: CAWGTSSGNTIYF. The DNA of the CDR3 is TGTGCCTGGGGCACTAGCTCTGGAAACACCATATATTTT.

V gene TRBV25-1 combines with J gene TRBJ1-3; D is perhaps TRBD1 (6 bases). Trimming left V 6 bases short and J 3 bases short, with 12 bases between. This CDR3 region has 14 residues. The V gene's germline CDR1 is MGHDK and CDR2 SYGVNS. CDR3 DNA sequence: TGTGCCAGCAGCAAACAGGGTATTGGAAACACCATATATTTT. Translation: CASSKQGIGNTIYF.

This clone has only one observation. The rearrangement uses TRBV29-1 and TRBJ2-1, with 14 positions matching TRBD2. This CDR3 region has 14 residues. Per the germline V gene, CDR1 is SQVTM and CDR2 is ANQGSEA. The V gene end was trimmed by 6 bases and the J gene end by 8 bases; junction bases not matched to a gene: 6. The CDR3 DNA reads TGCAGCGTGACGGGACTAGCGGGAGTGGATGAGCAGTTCTTC. Encoded protein: CSVTGLAGVDEQFF.

The chain is built from TRBV25-1 and TRBJ1-4; TRBD1 aligns across 7 bases. Unmatched junction bases numbered 3, after V lost 4 bases and J lost 7 bases. CDR3 length: 13 residues. Germline CDR1 reads MGHDK; CDR2 reads SYGVNS. CDR3 region: CASSADRSEKLFF. CDR3 nucleotides: TGTGCCAGCAGTGCGGACAGGAGTGAAAAACTGTTTTTT.

This clone was observed once. V and J are TRBV4-1 and TRBJ1-1; the D gene is possibly TRBD1 (5 bases). V gave up 1 base and J gave up 1 base, with 10 bases separating them. The germline V gene encodes CDR1 MGHRA and CDR2 YSYEKL. This CDR3 region has 15 residues. CDR3 coding DNA: TGCGCCAGCAGCCAAGTAGGCAGGGCGAACACTGAAGCTTTCTTT. Amino acids: CASSQVGRANTEAFF.